What follows are 20 T cell receptor beta chains derived from one specimen sequenced in a study of blood T cell dynamics during melanoma immunotherapy. Stated time point: week 3, after first cycle of checkpoint inhibitor. The table came from immunoSEQ multiplex PCR; TCRdb's copy has only in-frame clones and leaves some out. The profile shows about 10,000 clones, approximately 89% of them singletons. The source material was blood, sampled from a patient treated with checkpoint blockade. These receptors came from a human donor with melanoma.

The V and J genes are TRBV5-5 and TRBJ2-1; TRBD1 agrees at 12 bases. Per the germline V gene, CDR1 is SGHKS and CDR2 is YYEKEE (reference sequence). The CDR3 extends over 14 amino acids. J was trimmed by 9 bases and V by 4 bases; bases with no gene match: 5. The CDR3 nucleotides read TGTGCCAGCAGCCGGGGACAGGGGGCGAGTGAGCAGTTCTTC. Protein product: CASSRGQGASEQFF. The variable domain in full, completed from reference TRBV5-5 and TRBJ2-1, reads DAGVTQSPTHLIKTRGQQVTLRCSPISGHKSVSWYQQVLGQGPQFIFQYYEKEERGRGNFPDRFSARQFPNYSSELNVNALLLGDSALYLCASSRGQGASEQFFGPGTRLTVL.

The chain has TRBV5-4 and TRBJ2-3; no reliable D call. In germline, CDR1 is SGHNT, CDR2 YYREEE (reference sequence). The V end was cut by 0 bases, the J end by 8 bases, with 19 bases between. The CDR3 consists of 16 residues. DNA of the CDR3: TGTGCCAGCAGCTTGGAGGTTGGGCCCACGGTCTCTACGCAGTATTTT. It is translated as CASSLEVGPTVSTQYF.

V and J are TRBV5-4 and TRBJ2-5; unclear D gene. V shed 4 bases and J shed 1 base, with 5 bases lying between them. Per germline, CDR1 SGHNT and CDR2 YYREEE (reference sequence). CDR3 size: 12 residues. The DNA for the CDR3 is TGTGCCAGCAGCCCCTCCCAAGAGACCCAGTACTTC. This gives the protein CASSPSQETQYF.

The V and J genes are TRBV6-1 and TRBJ2-7; 7 bases line up with TRBD2. Trimming removed 1 base from V and 1 base from J; junction bases left unmatched: 4. Germline CDR1 MNHNS, CDR2 SASEGT. The CDR3 consists of 15 residues. This chain's CDR3 is CASSEEGSGSYEQYF. CDR3 DNA: TGTGCCAGCAGTGAAGAGGGTAGCGGGTCCTACGAGCAGTACTTC.

This chain uses TRBV5-6 with TRBJ2-1; D remains unclear. Trimming removed 4 bases at V and 9 bases at J, with 8 bases between. Per the germline V gene, CDR1 is SGHDT and CDR2 is YYEEEE. This CDR3 comprises 11 residues. CDR3: CASSHYGEQFF. CDR3 DNA sequence: TGTGCCAGCAGCCACTATGGTGAGCAGTTCTTC.

The sample holds a few counts of this clone. The chain uses TRBV28 and TRBJ2-3; D not certain. The germline gives CDR1 MDHEN, CDR2 SYDVKM. The CDR3 runs to 13 residues. Trimming cost V 6 bases and J 10 bases, with 17 bases left between them. The CDR3 coding sequence is TGTGCCAGCAGGGACGCCGTCCTCCCTTCGCAGTATTTT. It yields the protein CASRDAVLPSQYF.

The rearrangement uses TRBV13 and TRBJ2-7; D could derive from TRBD1 or TRBD2 (6 bases each). V lost 5 bases to trimming and J lost 0 bases, with 8 bases between them. Germline assignment: CDR1 PRHDT and CDR2 FYEKMQ (reference sequence). This CDR3 has 13 amino acids. The CDR3: CASSPGASYEQYF. CDR3 DNA sequence: TGTGCCAGCAGCCCGGGGGCCTCCTACGAGCAGTACTTC.

The gene calls are TRBV4-1 and TRBJ1-6; 10 positions agree with TRBD1. V gave up 0 bases and J gave up 13 bases; unmatched junction bases: 15. The CDR3 contains 18 residues. From germline, CDR1 is MGHRA and CDR2 YSYEKL. Here the CDR3 DNA reads TGCGCCAGCAGCCAAGATCCCAGACCCGGGACAGGGGCTTGGCCCCTCCACTTT. This sequence encodes CASSQDPRPGTGAWPLHF.

The chain has TRBV4-3 and TRBJ2-2; 14 bases are shared with TRBD2. In germline, CDR1 is LGHNA, CDR2 YSLEER. The CDR3 runs 15 residues. Germline trimming cut 3 bases from V and 9 bases from J; bases unmatched to any gene: 3. CDR3 sequence: CASSQGLAGARELFF. CDR3 in DNA: TGCGCCAGCAGCCAGGGACTAGCGGGGGCCCGGGAGCTGTTTTTT.

The chain employs TRBV7-6 and TRBJ2-2; possibly TRBD1 for D (5 bases). The CDR3 has 15 residues. With 5 bases removed from V and 4 bases from J, the gap between germline ends came to 14 bases. Germline V gives CDR1 SGHVS, CDR2 FNYEAQ. The CDR3 loop is CASSPFIGVTGELFF. The CDR3 DNA follows: TGTGCCAGCAGCCCCTTTATAGGGGTCACCGGGGAGCTGTTTTTT.

This clone was found a few times. This chain connects TRBV19 to TRBJ1-2; 7 bases fit TRBD1. The CDR3 runs to 15 residues. J gave up 2 bases and V 1 base, and 4 bases lay outside the gene matches. The V gene's germline CDR1 is LNHDA and CDR2 SQIVND (reference sequence). The CDR3 loop is CASSIVGQLNYGYTF. CDR3 bases: TGTGCCAGTAGTATAGTGGGACAGCTGAACTATGGCTACACCTTC.

This sequence joins TRBV5-1 and TRBJ1-5; TRBD1 matches 7 bases. This CDR3 has 17 residues. V was clipped by 0 bases and J by 3 bases; unmatched bases: 9. Germline V gives CDR1 SGHRS, CDR2 YFSETQ. CDR3 in amino acids: CASSLEGPDRPNQPQHF. The CDR3 coding sequence is TGCGCCAGCAGCTTGGAGGGGCCGGACAGGCCCAATCAGCCCCAGCATTTT.

CDR3 amino acids: CAWSPTWQGARGYTF. The CDR3 nucleotides are TGTGCCTGGAGCCCGACGTGGCAGGGGGCGCGTGGCTACACCTTC. The chain links TRBV30 to TRBJ1-2; 8 positions agree with TRBD1. V lost 3 bases and J lost 7; bases outside the gene matches: 13. This CDR3 has 15 residues. Per the germline V gene, CDR1 is GTSNPN and CDR2 is SVGIG (reference sequence).

The genes are TRBV10-2 and TRBJ2-1, with 11 bases fitting TRBD2. The germline V gene has CDR1 WSHSY and CDR2 SAAADI. The junction had 15 bases not matched to a gene; V was cut back by 6 bases and J by 8 bases. CDR3 size: 17 residues. The CDR3: CASRGQPGTSGWDEQFF. CDR3 DNA: TGCGCCAGCAGGGGACAGCCCGGGACTAGCGGATGGGATGAGCAGTTCTTC.

The genes are TRBV6-6 and TRBJ2-7, with unresolved D. In germline, CDR1 is MNHNY, CDR2 SVGAGI (reference sequence). The CDR3 totals 11 residues. V gave up 5 bases and J gave up 6 bases, with 8 bases separating them. CDR3 protein: CASSTQVEQYF. CDR3 nucleotides: TGTGCCAGCAGTACCCAGGTCGAGCAGTACTTC.

This rearrangement joins TRBV27 to TRBJ2-3; a weak D match, TRBD2 (5 bases). The V gene's germline CDR1 is MNHEY and CDR2 SMNVEV (reference sequence). Trimming left V 4 bases short and J 2 bases short, with 22 bases between. This CDR3 is 18 amino acids long. The CDR3 DNA follows: TGTGCCAGCAGTTCCCCAGGCTACGGGGAAACGGACACAGATACGCAGTATTTT. This encodes CASSSPGYGETDTDTQYF.

To note about this clone: Its ends do not fully match the called genes, so a read error is possible. This chain joins TRBV7-7 and TRBJ2-1; a possible D gene is TRBD2 (6 bases). The CDR3 totals 15 residues. Germline assignment: CDR1 SSHAT and CDR2 FNYEAQ (reference sequence). CDR3 protein: CASSLAASSYNEQFF. CDR3 sequence (DNA): TGTGCTAGCAGCTTAGCGGCGAGCTCCTACAATGAGCAGTTCTTC. The entire variable domain, with the rest obtained from reference TRBV7-7 and TRBJ2-1, is as follows: GAGVSQSPRYKVTKRGQDVTLRCDPISSHATLYWYQQALGQGPEFLTYFNYEAQPDKSGLPSDRFSAERPEGSISTLTIQRTEQRDSAMYRCASSLAASSYNEQFFGPGTRLTVL.

The rearrangement uses TRBV9 and TRBJ2-6, with a possible D match to TRBD2 (5 bases). CDR1 is SGDLS and CDR2 is YYNGEE in the germline V gene. V was trimmed by 3 bases and J by 4 bases, leaving 17 bases between them. The CDR3 extends over 17 amino acids. The DNA for the CDR3 is TGTGCCAGCAGCGCGGGGTGGGCCCGCGGGGGGGCCAACGTCCTGACTTTC. This gives the protein CASSAGWARGGANVLTF.

This chain uses TRBV5-4 with TRBJ2-7; D is undetermined. This CDR3 has 13 residues. Germline-derived CDR1 and CDR2 are SGHNT and YYREEE (reference sequence). Trimming cost V 1 base and J 2 bases, with 7 bases left between them. The CDR3: CASSLPGAYEQYF. In nucleotides, the CDR3 is TGTGCCAGCAGCTTGCCAGGCGCCTACGAGCAGTACTTC.

This clone was seen once. The chain uses TRBV4-1 and TRBJ2-5; no firm D call. CDR1 is MGHRA, CDR2 YSYEKL, per germline. This CDR3 comprises 13 residues. Trimming removed 3 bases at V and 2 bases at J, with 7 bases between. The CDR3 loop is CASSQLGQETQYF. DNA for the CDR3: TGCGCCAGCAGCCAGTTGGGGCAAGAGACCCAGTACTTC.